This TCR beta chain was obtained from a study of shared clonotypes between healthy human individuals. Clones were sequenced by immunoSEQ multiplex PCR, and TCRdb holds only the in-frame ones, with some missing. The table lists some 2 million clones, 90% to 95% of them singletons. Between the trimmed V and J ends, which lost 4 bases and 6 bases, there was a span of 12 bases. The CDR3 is made up of 13 amino acids. From germline, CDR1 is SNHLY and CDR2 FYNNEI. The specimen sequenced was naive CD4+ T cells sorted from blood. Subset defined: CD45RA+ positively selected. This TCR was sampled from a man younger than 35 in good health. The chain recombines TRBV2 with TRBJ2-5, with D tentatively TRBD1 (5 bases). DNA of the CDR3: TGTGCCAGCAGTGTCGCAGGGTTAAAGACCCAGTACTTC. This encodes CASSVAGLKTQYF.